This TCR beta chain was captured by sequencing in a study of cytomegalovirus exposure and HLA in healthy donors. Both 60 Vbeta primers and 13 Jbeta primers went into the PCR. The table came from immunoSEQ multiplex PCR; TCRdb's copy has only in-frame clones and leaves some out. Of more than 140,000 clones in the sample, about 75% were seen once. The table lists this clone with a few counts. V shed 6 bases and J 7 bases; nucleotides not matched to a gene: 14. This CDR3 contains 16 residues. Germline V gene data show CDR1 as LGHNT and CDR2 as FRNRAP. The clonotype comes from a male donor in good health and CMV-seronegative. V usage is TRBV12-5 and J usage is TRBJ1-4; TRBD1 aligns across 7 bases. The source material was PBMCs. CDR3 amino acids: CASGEGTGVGFEKLFF. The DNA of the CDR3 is TGTGCTAGTGGGGAGGGTACAGGGGTAGGATTTGAAAAACTGTTTTTT.